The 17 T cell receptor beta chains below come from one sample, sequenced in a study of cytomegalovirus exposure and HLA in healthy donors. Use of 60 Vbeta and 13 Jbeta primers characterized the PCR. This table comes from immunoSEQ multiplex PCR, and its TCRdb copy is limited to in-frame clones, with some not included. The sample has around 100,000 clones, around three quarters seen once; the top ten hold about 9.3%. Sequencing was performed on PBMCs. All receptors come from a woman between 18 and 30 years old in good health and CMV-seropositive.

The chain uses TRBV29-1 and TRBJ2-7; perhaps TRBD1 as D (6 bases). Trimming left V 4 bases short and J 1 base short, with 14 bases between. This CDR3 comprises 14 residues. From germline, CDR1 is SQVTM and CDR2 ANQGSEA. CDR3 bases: TGCAGCGTTGCATCGACAGGAGAATCCTACGAGCAGTACTTC. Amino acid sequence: CSVASTGESYEQYF.

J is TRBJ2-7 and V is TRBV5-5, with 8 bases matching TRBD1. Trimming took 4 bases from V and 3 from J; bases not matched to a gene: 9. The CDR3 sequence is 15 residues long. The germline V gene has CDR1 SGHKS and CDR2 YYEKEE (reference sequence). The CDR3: CASSERQGNLYEQYF. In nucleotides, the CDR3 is TGTGCCAGCAGCGAGAGACAGGGGAATCTCTACGAGCAGTACTTC.

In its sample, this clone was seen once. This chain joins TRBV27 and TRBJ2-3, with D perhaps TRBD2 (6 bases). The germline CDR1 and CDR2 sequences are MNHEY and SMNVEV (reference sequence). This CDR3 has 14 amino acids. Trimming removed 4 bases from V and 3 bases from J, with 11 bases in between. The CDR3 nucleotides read TGTGCCAGCAGTTCCGGGACTCGGACAGATACGCAGTATTTT. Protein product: CASSSGTRTDTQYF.

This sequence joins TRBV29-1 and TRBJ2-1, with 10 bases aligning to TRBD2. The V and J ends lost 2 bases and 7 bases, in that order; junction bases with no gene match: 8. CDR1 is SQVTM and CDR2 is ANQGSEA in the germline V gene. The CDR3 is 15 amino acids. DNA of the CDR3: TGCAGCGTTGAACCAGCGGGAGGGCCTGTGAATGAGCAGTTCTTC. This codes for CSVEPAGGPVNEQFF.

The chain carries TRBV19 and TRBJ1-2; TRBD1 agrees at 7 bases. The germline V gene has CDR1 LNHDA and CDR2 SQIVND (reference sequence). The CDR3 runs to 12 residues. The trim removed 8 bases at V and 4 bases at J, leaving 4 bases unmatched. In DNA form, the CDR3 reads TGTGCCAGTGTACAGGGGAGCTATGGCTACACCTTC. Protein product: CASVQGSYGYTF.

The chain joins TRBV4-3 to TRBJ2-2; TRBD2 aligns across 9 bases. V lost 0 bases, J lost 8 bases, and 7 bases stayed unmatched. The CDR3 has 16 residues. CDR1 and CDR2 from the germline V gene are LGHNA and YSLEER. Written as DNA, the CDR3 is TGCGCCAGCAGCCAAGAGTGGGTAGCGGGAGATGGGGAGCTGTTTTTT. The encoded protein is CASSQEWVAGDGELFF.

The CDR3 here is CASSHPQGASEGYTF. Written as DNA, the CDR3 is TGCGCCAGCAGCCACCCTCAGGGGGCGTCTGAAGGCTACACCTTC. The J gene is TRBJ1-2, the V gene TRBV4-1; 8 bases fit TRBD1. The germline V gene encodes CDR1 MGHRA and CDR2 YSYEKL. The CDR3 totals 15 residues. V dropped 3 bases and J dropped 8; count of bases not matched to a gene: 11.

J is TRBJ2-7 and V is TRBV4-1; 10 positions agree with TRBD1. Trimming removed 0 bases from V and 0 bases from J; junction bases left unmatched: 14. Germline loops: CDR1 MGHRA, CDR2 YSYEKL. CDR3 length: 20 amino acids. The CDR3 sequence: CASSQDLPRGQGPSSYEQYF. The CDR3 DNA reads TGCGCCAGCAGCCAAGACCTTCCCCGGGGACAGGGGCCAAGCTCCTACGAGCAGTACTTC.

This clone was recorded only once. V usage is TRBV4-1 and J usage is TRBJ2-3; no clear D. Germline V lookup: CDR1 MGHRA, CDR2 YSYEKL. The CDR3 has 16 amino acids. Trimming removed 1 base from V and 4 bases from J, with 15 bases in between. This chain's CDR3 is CASSQVGSIGPDTQYF. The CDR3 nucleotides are TGCGCCAGCAGCCAAGTGGGTAGCATAGGCCCAGATACGCAGTATTTT.

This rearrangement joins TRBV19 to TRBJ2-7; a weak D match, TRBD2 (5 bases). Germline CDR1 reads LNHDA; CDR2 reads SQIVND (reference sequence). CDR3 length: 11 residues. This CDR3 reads CVRSGYYEQYF. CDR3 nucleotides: TGTGTTAGAAGCGGATACTACGAGCAGTACTTC.

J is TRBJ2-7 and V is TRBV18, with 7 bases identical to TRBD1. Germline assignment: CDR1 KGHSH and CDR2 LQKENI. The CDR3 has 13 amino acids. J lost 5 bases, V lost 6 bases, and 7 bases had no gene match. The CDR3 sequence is CASSRQGRDEQYF. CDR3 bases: TGTGCCAGCTCTCGACAGGGTCGAGACGAGCAGTACTTC.

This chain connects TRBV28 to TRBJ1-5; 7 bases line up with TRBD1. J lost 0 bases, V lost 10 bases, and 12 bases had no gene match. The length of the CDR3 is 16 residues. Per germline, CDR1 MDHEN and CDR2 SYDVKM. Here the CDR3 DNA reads TGTGCCACCTGCGGCAGGGGGTCGTATAGCAATCAGCCCCAGCATTTT. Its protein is CATCGRGSYSNQPQHF.

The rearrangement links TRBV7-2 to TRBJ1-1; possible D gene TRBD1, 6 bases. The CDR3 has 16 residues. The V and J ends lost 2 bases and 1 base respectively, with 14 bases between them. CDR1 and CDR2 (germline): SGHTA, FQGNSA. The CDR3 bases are TGTGCCAGCAGCTTACAGGGGAGGGTAACGAACACTGAAGCTTTCTTT. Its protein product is CASSLQGRVTNTEAFF. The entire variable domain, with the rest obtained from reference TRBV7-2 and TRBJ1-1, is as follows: GAGVSQSPSNKVTEKGKDVELRCDPISGHTALYWYRQSLGQGLEFLIYFQGNSAPDKSGLPSDRFSAERTGGSVSTLTIQRTQQEDSAVYLCASSLQGRVTNTEAFFGQGTRLTVV.

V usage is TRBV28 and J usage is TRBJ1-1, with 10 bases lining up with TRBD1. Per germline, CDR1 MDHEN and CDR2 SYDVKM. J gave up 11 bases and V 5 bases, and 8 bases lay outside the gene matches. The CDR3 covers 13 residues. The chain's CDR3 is CASSHRGQGDAFF. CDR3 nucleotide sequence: TGTGCCAGCAGTCACCGAGGACAGGGGGACGCTTTCTTT. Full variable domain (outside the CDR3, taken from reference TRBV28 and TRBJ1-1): DVKVTQSSRYLVKRTGEKVFLECVQDMDHENMFWYRQDPGLGLRLIYFSYDVKMKEKGDIPEGYSVSREKKERFSLILESASTNQTSMYLCASSHRGQGDAFFGQGTRLTVV.

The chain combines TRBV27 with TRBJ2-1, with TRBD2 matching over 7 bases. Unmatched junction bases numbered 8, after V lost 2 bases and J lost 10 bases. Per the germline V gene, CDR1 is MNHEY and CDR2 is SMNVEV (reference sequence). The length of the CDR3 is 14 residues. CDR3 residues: CASSLNAGVGEQFF. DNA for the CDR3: TGTGCCAGCAGTTTAAATGCGGGAGTAGGAGAGCAGTTCTTC.

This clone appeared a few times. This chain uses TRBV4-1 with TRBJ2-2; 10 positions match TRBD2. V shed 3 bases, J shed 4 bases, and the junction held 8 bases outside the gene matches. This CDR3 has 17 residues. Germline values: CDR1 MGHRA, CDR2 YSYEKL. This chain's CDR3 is CASSQPTSGRATGELFF. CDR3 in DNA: TGCGCCAGCAGCCAGCCAACAAGCGGGAGGGCCACCGGGGAGCTGTTTTTT.

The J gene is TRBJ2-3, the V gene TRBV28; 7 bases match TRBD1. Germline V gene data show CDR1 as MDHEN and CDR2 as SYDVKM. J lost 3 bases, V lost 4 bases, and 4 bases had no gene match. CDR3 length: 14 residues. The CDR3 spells CASSWGQRTDTQYF. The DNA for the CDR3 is TGTGCCAGCAGTTGGGGACAGCGAACAGATACGCAGTATTTT.